This TCR beta chain was identified in a study of regulatory T cells in long-lasting Graves disease. Building of the TCR beta libraries involved iRepertoire HTBI primers and Arm-PCR of CDR3 regions. TCRdb called the multiplex PCR reads again in MiXCR, with one record for every CDR3 protein. Among approximately 690,000 distinct CDR3 sequences listed, approximately 31% were seen once. Time point given: persistent/refractory GD, antithyroid drugs over 5 years with positive TRAb. RNA isolated from PBMCs was used to make the TCR library. Graves' disease diagnoses used American Thyroid Association guidelines. Here the sequenced sample was peripheral blood mononuclear cells (PBMCs), taken when the disease was refractory, from a patient treated with antithyroid drugs. The sequence derives from a female donor with Graves disease.

The CDR3 protein is CSAFGDRGSNEQFF. The CDR3 bases are TGCAGCGCGTTTGGGGACAGGGGATCCAATGAGCAGTTCTTC. The chain joins TRBV29-1 to TRBJ2-1; 10 bases line up with TRBD1. The CDR3 extends over 14 amino acids. The junction had 9 bases not matched to a gene; V was cut back by 7 bases and J by 6 bases. CDR1 and CDR2 (germline): SQVTM, ANQGSEA.